This T cell receptor (beta chain) was recovered during a study of blood T cell repertoires in COVID-19. Under the authors' procedure: Estimation of nucleated cell counts was performed using reference gene primer amplification. Measured with immunoSEQ multiplex PCR; TCRdb has only the in-frame clones, and not every one. V and J calls plus clone size are reproduced from that table; the DNA served to infer D and trimming. The profile shows about 220,000 clones, around 89% of them singletons. The CDR3 runs 13 residues. The V gene end was trimmed by 4 bases and the J gene end by 9 bases; junction bases not matched to a gene: 4. Germline CDR1 reads SQVTM; CDR2 reads ANQGSEA.

The sequencing sample was made of PBMCs or T cells enriched from blood (not recorded which). This rearrangement joins TRBV29-1 to TRBJ1-6, with 9 bases fitting TRBD1. The TCR originated in a man in his thirties or forties who had been exposed to COVID-19. For the CDR3, the DNA is TGCAGCGTTGGGGACAGGGAAGGTTCACCCCTCCACTTT. It is translated as CSVGDREGSPLHF.